One and the same sample provided the 32 T cell receptor beta chains below, sequenced in a study of blood T cell repertoires in COVID-19. Measured with immunoSEQ multiplex PCR; TCRdb has only the in-frame clones, and not every one. The sample yields 300,000 to 450,000 clones, 85% seen once. The specimen sequenced was peripheral blood. The receptors were gathered from a woman in her late teens or twenties with acute or convalescent COVID-19.

This clone was recorded once. The chain recombines TRBV14 with TRBJ1-2, with TRBD1 as a possible D gene (5 bases). CDR1 is SGHDN and CDR2 is FVKESK in the germline V gene. The CDR3 runs to 16 residues. With 1 base removed from V and 4 bases from J, the gap between germline ends came to 16 bases. The CDR3 DNA sequence: TGTGCCAGCAGCCAAGGGGGACTAGAAGGGGCCTATGGCTACACCTTC. Encoded protein: CASSQGGLEGAYGYTF.

For this clone: This same CDR3 is encoded by further DNA sequences in the sample. The chain combines TRBV9 with TRBJ2-7; 7 nucleotides line up with TRBD1. Germline lookup yields CDR1 SGDLS and CDR2 YYNGEE. The trim removed 0 bases at V and 1 base at J, leaving 1 base unmatched. There are 14 residues in the CDR3. CDR3 DNA: TGTGCCAGCAGCGTAGAGGGACAGTCCTACGAGCAGTACTTC. This codes for CASSVEGQSYEQYF.

The rearrangement uses TRBV29-1 and TRBJ1-1, with 7 bases identical to TRBD1. The junction had 13 bases not matched to a gene; V was cut back by 7 bases and J by 5 bases. The CDR3 is made up of 14 amino acids. CDR1 and CDR2 from the germline V gene are SQVTM and ANQGSEA. CDR3 coding DNA: TGCAGCGCACGACAGGGCTTGGATCTGACTGAAGCTTTCTTT. As protein: CSARQGLDLTEAFF.

V usage is TRBV27 and J usage is TRBJ1-1; 10 positions agree with TRBD1. V shed 0 bases and J 3 bases; nucleotides not matched to a gene: 7. The CDR3 consists of 17 residues. Germline V lookup: CDR1 MNHEY, CDR2 SMNVEV (reference sequence). The DNA for the CDR3 is TGTGCCAGCAGTTTATCCGGGACAGGGGTATCAGACACTGAAGCTTTCTTT. Amino acid sequence: CASSLSGTGVSDTEAFF.

The rearrangement joins TRBV23-1 to TRBJ1-5; D uncertain. TRBV23-1 is placed among ORFs of uncertain function. The CDR3 is 18 amino acids. V was cut by 4 bases and J by 2 bases, with 21 bases left in between. The DNA for the CDR3 is TGCGCCAGCAGTCGCAATCATAGGAGTGAACGGCGCAATCAGCCCCAGCATTTT. It specifies CASSRNHRSERRNQPQHF.

The chain joins TRBV11-2 to TRBJ1-1; the match to TRBD1 covers 9 bases. The trim removed 4 bases at V and 7 bases at J, leaving 4 bases unmatched. Germline-derived CDR1 and CDR2 are SGHAT and FQNNGV. This CDR3 contains 13 residues. CDR3 bases: TGTGCCAGCAGCTGGGACAGGGCCATTGAAGCTTTCTTT. The encoded protein is CASSWDRAIEAFF.

A single count supports this clone. The chain carries TRBV6-5 and TRBJ2-3, with 15 bases aligning to TRBD2. Germline V gives CDR1 MNHEY, CDR2 SVGAGI. J lost 12 bases, V lost 4 bases, and 2 bases had no gene match. The CDR3 length is 13 residues. DNA for the CDR3: TGTGCCAGCAGTTTGGGACTAGCGGGAGGCCAGTATTTT. Encoded protein: CASSLGLAGGQYF.

The V and J genes are TRBV14 and TRBJ1-2; 9 positions agree with TRBD1. In germline, CDR1 is SGHDN, CDR2 FVKESK. This CDR3 has 15 amino acids. With 0 bases clipped from V and 8 bases from J, the junction kept 7 bases outside the gene matches. CDR3 loop: CASSQEGLTGGGYTF. CDR3 nucleotides: TGTGCCAGCAGCCAAGAAGGCCTTACAGGGGGCGGCTACACCTTC.

V gene TRBV2 combines with J gene TRBJ1-3; 7 positions match TRBD1. J gave up 0 bases and V 6 bases, and 2 bases lay outside the gene matches. This CDR3 contains 14 residues. Per the germline V gene, CDR1 is SNHLY and CDR2 is FYNNEI. CDR3: CASRGQHSGNTIYF. The CDR3 nucleotides read TGTGCCAGCAGGGGACAGCACTCTGGAAACACCATATATTTT.

This clone came up a few times. CDR3 region: CASFPDRDSLYEQYF. CDR3 in DNA: TGTGCCAGCTTCCCAGACCGGGACAGTTTATACGAGCAGTACTTC. The chain couples TRBV18 to TRBJ2-7; 7 nucleotides agree with TRBD1. V lost 7 bases to trimming and J lost 4 bases; unmatched junction nucleotides: 13. CDR1 and CDR2 from the germline V gene are KGHSH and LQKENI. This CDR3 is built from 15 residues.

The chain links TRBV9 to TRBJ2-7; D is possibly TRBD2 (5 bases). CDR3 size: 13 residues. V shed 4 bases and J shed 5 bases, with 13 bases lying between them. CDR1 and CDR2 (germline): SGDLS, YYNGEE. CDR3 DNA sequence: TGTGCCAGCAGCCCCCCCTCCGGGAACGAGCAGTACTTC. It yields the protein CASSPPSGNEQYF. Supplemented by reference TRBV9 and TRBJ2-7, the full variable domain reads DSGVTQTPKHLITATGQRVTLRCSPRSGDLSVYWYQQSLDQGLQFLIQYYNGEERAKGNILERFSAQQFPDLHSELNLSSLELGDSALYFCASSPPSGNEQYFGPGTRLTVT.

The gene calls are TRBV14 and TRBJ2-7; D gene uncertain. Trimming took 3 bases from V and 6 from J, leaving 12 bases between them. CDR1 SGHDN and CDR2 FVKESK come from the germline V gene. This CDR3 contains 13 residues. As DNA, the CDR3 is TGTGCCAGCAGCCAGTATACTCGGGTCGAGCAGTACTTC. It is translated as CASSQYTRVEQYF.

This clone occurred a few times. J is TRBJ2-1 and V is TRBV12-5; 9 nucleotides match TRBD2. After removal of 5 bases from V and 8 bases from J, the junction contained 10 bases not matched to a gene. The CDR3 sequence is 15 residues long. Germline values: CDR1 LGHNT, CDR2 FRNRAP. CDR3 nucleotides: TGTGCTAGTGGTCGACTAGCGGATCCCCTTGATGAGCAGTTCTTC. It translates to CASGRLADPLDEQFF.

The gene calls are TRBV27 and TRBJ1-3; D is unclear. This CDR3 spans 14 amino acids. Germline-derived CDR1 and CDR2 are MNHEY and SMNVEV (reference sequence). Trimming removed 4 bases from V and 8 bases from J, with 15 bases in between. This CDR3 is CASSYDAASDTIYF. In DNA form, the CDR3 reads TGTGCCAGCAGTTACGACGCGGCCTCGGACACCATATATTTT.

This chain links TRBV19 with TRBJ2-7, with 10 bases fitting TRBD2. Germline V lookup: CDR1 LNHDA, CDR2 SQIVND (reference sequence). The CDR3 covers 15 residues. After removal of 5 bases from V and 4 bases from J, the junction contained 8 bases not matched to a gene. The CDR3 DNA is TGTGCCAGTAGTGACACCGGGACTAGCGTGTACGAGCAGTACTTC. It encodes CASSDTGTSVYEQYF.

This clone was recorded once. This chain links TRBV2 with TRBJ2-7; D is possibly TRBD2 (5 bases). This CDR3 is 13 amino acids long. V lost 8 bases and J 1 base, leaving 12 bases between the germline ends. CDR1 SNHLY and CDR2 FYNNEI come from the germline V gene. CDR3 protein: CASHATGSYEQYF. CDR3 DNA sequence: TGTGCCAGCCACGCTACGGGGTCCTACGAGCAGTACTTC.

The genes are TRBV9 and TRBJ2-2; no reliable D call. V was trimmed by 2 bases and J by 3 bases, leaving 14 bases between them. This CDR3 comprises 16 residues. Germline CDR1 SGDLS, CDR2 YYNGEE. Written as DNA, the CDR3 is TGTGCCAGCAGCGTCTTCTATAATCCTGACACCGGGGAGCTGTTTTTT. This gives the protein CASSVFYNPDTGELFF.

For this clone: The same CDR3 also results from other DNA sequences found in this sample. The V and J genes are TRBV18 and TRBJ1-6, with 7 bases aligning to TRBD1. Germline V lookup: CDR1 KGHSH, CDR2 LQKENI. After removal of 3 bases from V and 7 bases from J, the junction contained 3 bases not matched to a gene. This CDR3 is built from 14 residues. The CDR3 reads CASSPETGNSPLHF. The CDR3 DNA reads as TGTGCCAGCTCACCGGAGACAGGGAATTCACCCCTCCACTTT. The entire variable domain, with the rest obtained from reference TRBV18 and TRBJ1-6, is as follows: NAGVMQNPRHLVRRRGQEARLRCSPMKGHSHVYWYRQLPEEGLKFMVYLQKENIIDESGMPKERFSAEFPKEGPSILRIQQVVRGDSAAYFCASSPETGNSPLHFGNGTRLTVT.

The J gene is TRBJ2-5, the V gene TRBV6-5; no clear D gene. Trimming left V 10 bases short and J 5 bases short, with 17 bases between. The CDR3 covers 13 residues. CDR1 is MNHEY, CDR2 SVGAGI, per germline. The CDR3, as DNA: TGTGCCACCCGACTCCCGGCGAAGGAGACCCAGTACTTC. Amino acid sequence: CATRLPAKETQYF.

The CDR3 region has the DNA TGTGCCATTAGGCGGCACACCTTC. Its translation is CAIRRHTF. The rearrangement links TRBV19 to TRBJ1-2; D is unresolved. This CDR3 spans 8 amino acids. V dropped 10 bases and J dropped 12 bases, with 9 bases sitting between them. Looked up from germline, CDR1 is LNHDA and CDR2 is SQIVND (reference sequence).

The genes are TRBV20-1 and TRBJ1-1; no clear D gene. The CDR3 covers 11 residues. V lost 6 bases and J lost 8, with 13 bases in between. Germline assignment: CDR1 DFQATT and CDR2 SNEGSKA (reference sequence). CDR3 amino acids: CSALIKREAFF. CDR3 in DNA: TGCAGTGCCCTCATCAAGAGGGAAGCTTTCTTT.

The gene calls are TRBV12-3 or TRBV12-4 and TRBJ1-1; TRBD1 matches at 8 bases. V was clipped by 10 bases and J by 5 bases; unmatched bases: 6. The CDR3 sequence is 12 residues long. CDR3 sequence reads: CATQGARTEAFF. CDR3 in DNA: TGTGCCACCCAGGGGGCGAGGACTGAAGCTTTCTTT.

In DNA form, the CDR3 reads TGTGCCAGCAGCCCTAGAGTCAGGGACTACGAGCAGTACTTC. Its protein product is CASSPRVRDYEQYF. This sequence joins TRBV7-9 and TRBJ2-7, with a weak D call TRBD1 (5 bases). This CDR3 has 14 residues. V shed 5 bases and J shed 3 bases, with 14 bases lying between them. CDR1 is SEHNR, CDR2 FQNEAQ, per germline (reference sequence).

The V and J genes are TRBV3-1 (or the pseudogene TRBV3-2) and TRBJ2-5; TRBD2 matches at 7 bases. J gave up 3 bases and V 7 bases, and 11 bases lay outside the gene matches. The germline CDR1 and CDR2 sequences are LGHDT and YNNKEL (reference sequence). The CDR3 is 15 amino acids. CDR3 protein: CASTRGLAVEETQYF. Here the CDR3 DNA reads TGTGCCAGCACCCGAGGGCTAGCGGTGGAAGAGACCCAGTACTTC.

This sequence joins TRBV9 and TRBJ1-6; 7 nucleotides line up with TRBD1. The V gene end was trimmed by 0 bases and the J gene end by 6 bases; junction bases not matched to a gene: 3. Germline V gene lookup returns CDR1 SGDLS and CDR2 YYNGEE. CDR3 size: 15 residues. DNA for the CDR3: TGTGCCAGCAGCGTAGAGGACAGGAGTAATTCACCCCTCCACTTT. Translating it yields CASSVEDRSNSPLHF.

The V gene is TRBV18, the J gene TRBJ2-3; possible D gene TRBD2, 6 bases. The CDR3 covers 17 residues. The V end lost 3 bases, the J end lost 4 bases, and 20 bases lay between the germline ends. CDR1 and CDR2 (germline): KGHSH, LQKENI. The CDR3 DNA reads as TGTGCCAGCTCACCGACTCCCGGACTAAAGACCGCAGATACGCAGTATTTT. Amino acids: CASSPTPGLKTADTQYF.

V is TRBV11-2 and J is TRBJ2-5, with D perhaps matching TRBD1 (6 bases). Germline CDR1 SGHAT, CDR2 FQNNGV. Trimming took off 5 bases at V and 4 bases at J, with 17 bases between the two ends. This CDR3 is 15 amino acids long. For the CDR3, the DNA is TGTGCCAGCAGCGCCGCTGGGGGCGTTGTAGAGACCCAGTACTTC. This gives the protein CASSAAGGVVETQYF.

The rearrangement joins TRBV28 to TRBJ2-1; 10 bases agree with TRBD2. J was trimmed by 9 bases and V by 0 bases; bases with no gene match: 5. CDR3 length: 15 residues. Looked up from germline, CDR1 is MDHEN and CDR2 is SYDVKM. The CDR3 bases are TGTGCCAGCAGTTTATGGTCTAGCGGGAGTAGTGAGCAGTTCTTC. This gives the protein CASSLWSSGSSEQFF.

Notes on this clone: This sample also contains other DNA sequences that code for the same CDR3. In DNA form, the CDR3 reads TGTGCCAGTAGTATTGAGGGTGGCTACACCTTC. Amino acids: CASSIEGGYTF. The rearrangement joins TRBV19 to TRBJ1-2; D unresolved. Looked up from germline, CDR1 is LNHDA and CDR2 is SQIVND (reference sequence). The CDR3 extends over 11 amino acids. V dropped 3 bases and J dropped 7 bases, with 6 bases sitting between them.

The CDR3 DNA reads as TGTGCCAGCAGCCAAGACCCGTGGGGGGTTCCCTATGGCTACACCTTC. As protein: CASSQDPWGVPYGYTF. The V gene is TRBV3-1 (or the pseudogene TRBV3-2), the J gene TRBJ1-2, with D tentatively TRBD1 (5 bases). There are 16 residues in the CDR3. V was shortened by 0 bases and J by 4 bases, with 15 bases between the two germline ends. Germline CDR1 reads LGHDT; CDR2 reads YNNKEL (reference sequence).

This chain uses TRBV29-1 with TRBJ1-2, with a tentative D call TRBD1 (5 bases). Germline CDR1 SQVTM, CDR2 ANQGSEA. V was trimmed by 4 bases and J by 4 bases, leaving 22 bases between them. The length of the CDR3 is 16 residues. The CDR3 spells CSVAFPRDGGRYGYTF. In DNA form, the CDR3 reads TGCAGCGTTGCCTTTCCCCGGGACGGGGGACGCTATGGCTACACCTTC.

In regard to this clone: This CDR3 is also generated by other DNA sequences in the sample. The gene calls are TRBV28 and TRBJ2-1; 13 bases are shared with TRBD2. This CDR3 is 15 amino acids long. Germline values: CDR1 MDHEN, CDR2 SYDVKM. The J segment lost 4 bases and the V segment lost 6 bases, leaving 3 bases of the junction unmatched. For the CDR3, the DNA is TGTGCCAGCAGAACGGGACTAGCGGGATACAATGAGCAGTTCTTC. Its translation: CASRTGLAGYNEQFF.